The clone carrying this TCR beta chain showed up just a few times. V was clipped by 0 bases and J by 5 bases, with 12 bases between them. CDR3 size: 15 residues. CDR1 SGHDT and CDR2 YYEEEE come from the germline V gene. This entry belongs to a study of OX40 agonist ivuxolimab in advanced cancers. Produced via immunoSEQ multiplex PCR; TCRdb's table is partial and in-frame only. The table shows approximately 68,000 clones, with 92% occurring only once. This sample comprised CD4+ or CD8+ T cells sorted from blood, obtained in a trial of the OX40 agonist ivuxolimab. The sequence was obtained from an adult with an advanced solid tumor such as melanoma, head and neck, liver or kidney cancer. V is TRBV5-6 and J is TRBJ1-5; D gene unclear. CDR3 nucleotides: TGTGCCAGCAGCTTGGTTGGGGTAGCCGATCAGCCCCAGCATTTT. It translates to CASSLVGVADQPQHF.